A selection of T cell receptor beta chains follows, all from one sample in a study of cytomegalovirus exposure and HLA in healthy donors. TCRdb's table, derived via immunoSEQ multiplex PCR, lists solely in-frame clones and lacks some. The table has roughly 180,000 clones, 75% seen once. Sequenced input: PBMCs. The receptors derive from a female donor in good health and CMV-seronegative. CDR3s include the opening cysteine and the closing phenylalanine or tryptophan. The D gene is left open where the match is weak. A row's size may be missing; if present it is once, few, many or a size class.

J | V | size | D | DNA | CDR3
TRBJ2-3 | TRBV7-3 | NA | TRBD2 | TGTGCCAGCAGCTCGCGGGGGTTCACAGATACGCAGTATTTT | CASSSRGFTDTQYF
TRBJ2-3 | TRBV4-1 | NA | TRBD1 | TGCGCCAGCAGCCAAACGAATTCGGGACAGGGGCGAGATACGCAGTATTTT | CASSQTNSGQGRDTQYF
TRBJ2-7 | TRBV5-6 | NA | NA | TGTGCCAGCAGCTCGGGTGTGGGCAGGGGAAGCTCCTACGAGCAGTACTTC | CASSSGVGRGSSYEQYF
TRBJ1-1 | TRBV11-2 | few | NA | TGTGCCAGCAGCGCGGCGGTATACACTGAAGCTTTCTTT | CASSAAVYTEAFF
TRBJ2-7 | TRBV7-2 | few | NA | TGTGCCAGCACCCCACTAGGATATTCCTACGAGCAGTACTTC | CASTPLGYSYEQYF
TRBJ1-2 | TRBV6-6 | few | NA | TGTGCCAGCAGGATTTCCGTCGGGGTCGAGGCGAGCGGCTACACCTTC | CASRISVGVEASGYTF
TRBJ1-5 | TRBV7-2 | NA | NA | TGTGCCAGCAGCGCCGGACAGAATCAGCCCCAGCATTTT | CASSAGQNQPQHF
TRBJ2-3 | TRBV9 | NA | TRBD1 | TGTGCCAGCAGCGTAGGACAGGGGTTGCCAGATACGCAGTATTTT | CASSVGQGLPDTQYF
TRBJ1-1 | TRBV5-5 | NA | NA | TGTGCCAGCAGCTCCCGACAGGTTGTGAACACTGAAGCTTTCTTT | CASSSRQVVNTEAFF
TRBJ1-1 | TRBV7-9 | few | NA | TGTGCCAGCAGCTTAGAGGCGGGGTTTCGTGCCACTGAAGCTTTCTTT | CASSLEAGFRATEAFF
TRBJ2-5 | TRBV6-4 | NA | TRBD1 | TGTGCCAGCAGCCCGACAGGGAATCGGGAGACCCAGTACTTC | CASSPTGNRETQYF
TRBJ2-6 | TRBV19 | NA | TRBD2 | TGTGCCAGTAGTTTCCAAGCGGGGCTTAGCTCTGGGGCCAACGTCCTGACTTTC | CASSFQAGLSSGANVLTF
TRBJ2-7 | TRBV27 | NA | NA | TGTGCCAGCAGTTCCCCACATCAGGGTTTCTACGAGCAGTACTTC | CASSSPHQGFYEQYF
TRBJ2-7 | TRBV6-5 | NA | NA | TGTGCCAGCAGTCCAAGCAGGGTTGGGCAGTACTTC | CASSPSRVGQYF
TRBJ2-5 | TRBV7-8 | NA | TRBD1 | TGTGCCAGCAGCTTAGCCCCGGCCGGGACAGGGGCAAGAGAGACCCAGTACTTC | CASSLAPAGTGARETQYF
TRBJ1-6 | TRBV5-1 | NA | TRBD1 | TGCGCCAGCAGCCCCGGGACAGGGGGTTCACCCCTCCACTTT | CASSPGTGGSPLHF
TRBJ2-1 | TRBV7-3 | NA | TRBD1 | TGTGCCAGCAGCTTAACGGGCAGGGGGCGAGTGGAGGAGCAGTTCTTC | CASSLTGRGRVEEQFF
TRBJ2-7 | TRBV19 | NA | NA | TGTGCCAGTAAGGAGACCTCTTCTTACGAGCAGTACTTC | CASKETSSYEQYF
TRBJ2-7 | TRBV29-1 | NA | TRBD1 | TGCAGCGTTGAAAGGGACAGGTCTAGCTACGAGCAGTACTTC | CSVERDRSSYEQYF
TRBJ2-3 | TRBV7-9 | NA | NA | TGTGCCAGCAGCCTCTCAGGGGATCGGGCAGATACGCAGTATTTT | CASSLSGDRADTQYF
TRBJ2-3 | TRBV6-4 | NA | NA | TGTGCCAGCAGTGACTCGGGTCGGGATCCAGATACGCAGTATTTT | CASSDSGRDPDTQYF
TRBJ1-4 | TRBV6-8 | NA | TRBD1 | TGTGCCAGCAGCCATTCCGGGACAGGGGACGAAAAACTGTTTTTT | CASSHSGTGDEKLFF
TRBJ2-7 | TRBV30 | NA | NA | TGTGCCTCCCAGGGACCGGAGGGGCAGTACTTC | CASQGPEGQYF
TRBJ1-4 | TRBV7-2 | NA | NA | TGTGCCAGCAGCTTGGCGGGCCTTAGAGAAAAACTGTTTTTT | CASSLAGLREKLFF
TRBJ2-7 | TRBV27 | NA | NA | TGTGCCAGCACTAGAACAGGTTCCTACGAGCAGTACTTC | CASTRTGSYEQYF
TRBJ2-3 | TRBV7-2 | few | NA | TGTGCCAGCAGCTTCGGGAATACGCAGTATTTT | CASSFGNTQYF
TRBJ1-4 | TRBV4-2 | NA | TRBD1 | TGTGCCAGCAGCCAAGAGAAGACAGGGAGCGAAAAACTGTTTTTT | CASSQEKTGSEKLFF
TRBJ2-1 | TRBV29-1 | NA | TRBD2 | TGCAGCGGGAGCGGGATGAGGAATGAGCAGTTCTTC | CSGSGMRNEQFF
TRBJ1-4 | TRBV4-2 | NA | TRBD1 | TGTGCCAGCAGCCTTACTCGACCCGGACAGGGGGCTTCGAATGAAAAACTGTTTTTT | CASSLTRPGQGASNEKLFF
TRBJ2-3 | TRBV6-1 | NA | NA | TGTGCCAGCAGTGAATATTCCCGCGCAGATACGCAGTATTTT | CASSEYSRADTQYF
TRBJ2-7 | TRBV14 | NA | TRBD1 | TGTGCCAGCAGCCAAGATAAAGGACAGGCCTCCTACGAGCAGTACTTC | CASSQDKGQASYEQYF
TRBJ2-3 | TRBV29-1 | few | NA | TGCAGCCTCCGCCGAGGGTCAAGCACAGATACGCAGTATTTT | CSLRRGSSTDTQYF
TRBJ2-5 | TRBV5-8 | NA | TRBD2 | TGTGCCAGCAGCGTGGGACTAAAAGAGACCCAGTACTTC | CASSVGLKETQYF
TRBJ1-5 | TRBV6-5 | NA | TRBD1 | TGTGCCAGCAGCCGAGACAGGGGTCAGCCCCAGCATTTT | CASSRDRGQPQHF
TRBJ2-1 | TRBV7-2 | NA | NA | TGTGCCAGCAGCTTAGAACGTCGGGGTGAGCAGTTCTTC | CASSLERRGEQFF
TRBJ2-2 | TRBV5-8 | NA | NA | TGTGCCAGCAGCTTGCCGATCACAGGGTCGAACACCGGGGAGCTGTTTTTT | CASSLPITGSNTGELFF
TRBJ2-1 | TRBV9 | NA | NA | TGTGCCAGCAGCCCCCGCCGGACTGGCCCCTACAATGAGCAGTTCTTC | CASSPRRTGPYNEQFF
TRBJ2-7 | TRBV30 | few | NA | TGTGCCTGGAGTGCGGACAGTACCTACGAGCAGTACTTC | CAWSADSTYEQYF
TRBJ1-1 | TRBV6-5 | NA | NA | TGTGCCAGCAGATGGACACCTAACACTGAAGCTTTCTTT | CASRWTPNTEAFF
TRBJ1-2 | TRBV7-8 | NA | NA | TGTGCCAGCAGCCTAAACTCGGGGGATTACTATGGCTACACCTTC | CASSLNSGDYYGYTF
TRBJ1-2 | TRBV10-3 | few | NA | TGTGCCATCAGCGTGCCGGAGCAACGGGACTATGGCTACACCTTC | CAISVPEQRDYGYTF
TRBJ2-7 | TRBV30 | NA | NA | TGTGCCTGGAGCCTAAGCCGGGACACACACCCCTACGAGCAGTACTTC | CAWSLSRDTHPYEQYF
TRBJ1-2 | TRBV9 | NA | NA | TGTGCCAGCAGCTCCTCACGCCGAAACAGGCACTGCAACTATGGCTACACCTTC | CASSSSRRNRHCNYGYTF
TRBJ1-5 | TRBV28 | once | NA | TGTGCCGCCGGTACGCGGCCCCAGCATTTT | CAAGTRPQHF
TRBJ2-1 | TRBV29-1 | NA | TRBD2 | TGCAGCGTGGGGATACTAGCGGGAGGATCAAATGAGCAGTTCTTC | CSVGILAGGSNEQFF
TRBJ1-2 | TRBV6-5 | NA | NA | TGTGCCAGCAGTCACCCGCAGGGGATAGGGGGCTACACCTTC | CASSHPQGIGGYTF
TRBJ2-5 | TRBV6-6 | NA | NA | TGTGCCAGCAAAGACCGGGACTCCCAAGAGACCCAGTACTTC | CASKDRDSQETQYF
TRBJ1-2 | TRBV19 | NA | NA | TGTGCCAGTAGTAATCTCCGGGGAAAAAACTATGGCTACACCTTC | CASSNLRGKNYGYTF
TRBJ1-6 | TRBV7-9 | NA | TRBD1 | TGTGCCAGCAGCTTAGGGACAGGGTTACCTAGGCCAAATTCACCCCTCCACTTT | CASSLGTGLPRPNSPLHF